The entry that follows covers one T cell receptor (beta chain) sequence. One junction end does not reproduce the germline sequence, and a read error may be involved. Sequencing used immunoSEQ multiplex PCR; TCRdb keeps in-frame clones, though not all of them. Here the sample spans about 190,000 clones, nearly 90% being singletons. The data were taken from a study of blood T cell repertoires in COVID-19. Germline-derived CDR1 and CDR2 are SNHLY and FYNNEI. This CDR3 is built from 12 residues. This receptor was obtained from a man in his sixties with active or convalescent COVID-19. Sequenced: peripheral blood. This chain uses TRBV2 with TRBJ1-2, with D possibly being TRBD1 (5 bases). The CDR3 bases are TGTGCCAGCAGTGGGGGCAGCCGGGCCGTACTTTTC. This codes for CASSGGSRAVLF.